The 18 T cell receptor beta chains presented below share a single source sample, sequenced in a study of blood T cell repertoires in COVID-19. Here immunoSEQ multiplex PCR was the method, and the copy in TCRdb shows in-frame clones only, minus some. The sample includes about 46,000 clones, approximately 87% of them seen just once. Specimen: peripheral blood. These receptor sequences come from a human donor in a cohort sampled during active COVID-19.

V and J are TRBV7-9 and TRBJ1-4, with D tentatively TRBD1 (6 bases). CDR3 length: 16 residues. Trimming removed 3 bases at V and 3 bases at J, with 14 bases between. CDR1 and CDR2 from the germline V gene are SEHNR and FQNEAQ (reference sequence). The CDR3 nucleotides are TGTGCCAGCAGCTTTTACGGGGGGCGGTCTAATGAAAAACTGTTTTTT. Amino acid sequence: CASSFYGGRSNEKLFF.

The V and J genes are TRBV5-6 and TRBJ1-1, with D possibly being TRBD1 (6 bases). With 4 bases removed from V and 1 base from J, the gap between germline ends came to 17 bases. The CDR3 contains 16 residues. Per the germline V gene, CDR1 is SGHDT and CDR2 is YYEEEE. CDR3 in amino acids: CASSPAGTNANTEAFF. For the CDR3, the DNA is TGTGCCAGCAGCCCGGCCGGGACAAACGCGAACACTGAAGCTTTCTTT.

The chain recombines TRBV6-2 or TRBV6-3 with TRBJ1-2; no definite D call. Looked up from germline, CDR1 is MNHEY and CDR2 is SVGEGT. The CDR3 contains 12 residues. V was shortened by 0 bases and J by 7 bases, with 6 bases between the two germline ends. The CDR3: CASSYSGGGYTF. The CDR3 coding sequence is TGTGCCAGCAGTTACTCGGGAGGTGGCTACACCTTC.

This clone was recorded once. The V gene is TRBV10-2, the J gene TRBJ1-5, with D perhaps matching TRBD1 (5 bases). Germline loops: CDR1 WSHSY, CDR2 SAAADI. The V and J ends lost 6 bases and 11 bases respectively, with 17 bases between them. CDR3 size: 13 residues. The CDR3 DNA is TGCGCCAGCAGCCCCACTCGGGACTCAGCCCAGCATTTT. It is translated as CASSPTRDSAQHF.

The chain carries TRBV7-3 and TRBJ2-5; D might be TRBD2 (6 bases). This CDR3 spans 14 amino acids. V lost 2 bases, J lost 7 bases, and 14 bases lay in between. Germline V lookup: CDR1 SGHTA, CDR2 FQGTGA. The CDR3 region is CASSLGSFGGTQYF. In DNA form, the CDR3 reads TGTGCCAGCAGCTTAGGCTCCTTCGGGGGGACCCAGTACTTC.

The chain couples TRBV5-1 to TRBJ1-4; D is undetermined. Germline assignment: CDR1 SGHRS and CDR2 YFSETQ. The CDR3 is 14 amino acids. Trimming cost V 5 bases and J 8 bases, with 16 bases left between them. The CDR3 reads CASSSADPGEKLFF. CDR3 bases: TGCGCCAGCAGTAGTGCCGACCCGGGGGAAAAACTGTTTTTT.

This clone was seen more than once but under ten times. The chain combines TRBV3-1 (or the pseudogene TRBV3-2) with TRBJ1-1, with D unresolved. From germline, CDR1 is LGHDT and CDR2 YNNKEL (reference sequence). V shed 0 bases and J shed 1 base, with 15 bases lying between them. This CDR3 region has 17 residues. The CDR3 loop is CASSQEEGFRRNTEAFF. CDR3 in DNA: TGTGCCAGCAGCCAAGAAGAGGGCTTCAGAAGGAACACTGAAGCTTTCTTT.

The rearrangement joins TRBV24-1 to TRBJ1-2; the D gene is possibly TRBD1 (5 bases). The germline V gene has CDR1 KGHDR and CDR2 SFDVKD. V lost 3 bases and J 2 bases, leaving 18 bases between the germline ends. The CDR3 totals 17 residues. The CDR3 loop is CATSDLCREYGNYGYTF. In DNA form, the CDR3 reads TGTGCCACCAGTGATCTTTGCAGGGAATATGGCAACTATGGCTACACCTTC.

V gene TRBV27 combines with J gene TRBJ2-7; 15 bases align to TRBD2. Trimming cost V 8 bases and J 7 bases; bases outside gene matches: 3. Germline lookup yields CDR1 MNHEY and CDR2 SMNVEV (reference sequence). The CDR3 sequence is 13 residues long. CDR3 region: CASGLAGGREQYF. CDR3 in DNA: TGTGCCAGCGGACTAGCGGGGGGGCGGGAGCAGTACTTC.

This chain joins TRBV3-1 (or the pseudogene TRBV3-2) and TRBJ2-2; D may be TRBD1 (5 bases). V lost 1 base, J lost 0 bases, and 9 bases lay in between. This CDR3 contains 16 residues. Germline V gives CDR1 LGHDT, CDR2 YNNKEL (reference sequence). The CDR3 reads CASSQAGRANTGELFF. In DNA form, the CDR3 reads TGTGCCAGCAGCCAAGCGGGCAGGGCGAACACCGGGGAGCTGTTTTTT.

V and J are TRBV30 and TRBJ2-7; D is uncertain. V gave up 1 base and J gave up 6 bases, with 7 bases separating them. The CDR3 is made up of 11 amino acids. CDR1 is GTSNPN, CDR2 SVGIG, per germline (reference sequence). CDR3 sequence: CAWSAGLEQYF. The CDR3 DNA reads TGTGCCTGGAGTGCCGGTCTCGAGCAGTACTTC.

The V call is TRBV11-2, the J call TRBJ2-1; tentatively, D is TRBD2 (5 bases). The CDR3 is 14 amino acids. The V end was cut by 4 bases, the J end by 4 bases, with 11 bases between. Germline CDR1 and CDR2: SGHAT and FQNNGV. The CDR3 DNA is TGTGCCAGCAGCTCGCGGACGGGATACAATGAGCAGTTCTTC. Protein sequence: CASSSRTGYNEQFF.

The chain has TRBV19 and TRBJ2-7; TRBD2 matches at 10 bases. V shed 7 bases and J 6 bases; nucleotides not matched to a gene: 0. This CDR3 is 11 amino acids long. The germline CDR1 and CDR2 sequences are LNHDA and SQIVND (reference sequence). The DNA for the CDR3 is TGTGCCAGTAAGCGGGGGGGCGAGCAGTACTTC. Protein: CASKRGGEQYF.

The chain combines TRBV5-1 with TRBJ2-7, with 12 bases lining up with TRBD2. The germline gives CDR1 SGHRS, CDR2 YFSETQ. This CDR3 region has 19 residues. Trimming at V came to 1 base and at J to 1 base, leaving 12 bases not matched to a gene. The CDR3 coding sequence is TGCGCCAGCAGCTTGATGACGGGACTAGCGGGCCAGCTATCCTACGAGCAGTACTTC. Translated: CASSLMTGLAGQLSYEQYF.

The V call is TRBV5-6, the J call TRBJ1-2; D ambiguous. V lost 3 bases, J lost 1 base, and 13 bases lay in between. Germline lookup yields CDR1 SGHDT and CDR2 YYEEEE. This CDR3 contains 15 residues. In nucleotides, the CDR3 is TGTGCCAGCAGCTGGGCGGGGTTGAATAACTATGGCTACACCTTC. It specifies CASSWAGLNNYGYTF.

A word on this clone: An end of the junction differs from the germline gene, which may be a read error. The gene calls are TRBV7-2 and TRBJ2-7; possible D gene TRBD2, 6 bases. Per germline, CDR1 SGHTA and CDR2 FQGNSA. The CDR3 contains 15 residues. This CDR3 reads CASSLGSGLRYEQYF. The CDR3, as DNA: TGTGCCAGCAGTTTAGGAAGTGGACTACGATACGAGCAGTACTTC.

The rearrangement uses TRBV6-2 or TRBV6-3 and TRBJ2-2; 7 positions match TRBD2. The CDR3 has 14 residues. The V and J ends lost 6 bases and 4 bases, in that order; junction bases with no gene match: 5. CDR1 MNHEY and CDR2 SVGEGT come from the germline V gene. For the CDR3, the DNA is TGTGCCAGCAGCCGTGGCGGGAGCACCGGGGAGCTGTTTTTT. Amino acids: CASSRGGSTGELFF.

For the CDR3, the DNA is TGTGCCACCAGTGTGGGGGGGAGCAGGAATGAGCAGTTCTTC. Translating it yields CATSVGGSRNEQFF. This rearrangement joins TRBV24-1 to TRBJ2-1, with 7 positions matching TRBD2. V shed 5 bases and J 7 bases; nucleotides not matched to a gene: 7. In germline, CDR1 is KGHDR, CDR2 SFDVKD. The CDR3 spans 14 residues.